This TCR beta chain is from a study of glioma-infiltrating T cells after dendritic cell vaccination. Time point defined: after dendritic cell vaccination, including at tumor progression/relapse. All glioblastoma patients lacked an isocitrate dehydrogenase mutation. Before vaccination, two weeks after the third vaccination, and at progression, PBMC were collected. Amplification used 60 V beta primers and 13 J beta primers. TCRdb's table, derived via immunoSEQ multiplex PCR, lists solely in-frame clones and lacks some. The data contain 90,000 or so clones, about 81% of them singletons. Here the sequenced sample was blood, taken after dendritic cell vaccination. The TCR originated in a human donor with glioblastoma.

CDR3 nucleotides: TGTGCCAGCAGCCTTAGCGGGGGGGAGTCCTACGAGCAGTACTTC. Translation gives CASSLSGGESYEQYF. This rearrangement joins TRBV7-2 to TRBJ2-7; 11 bases map to TRBD2. CDR3 length: 15 amino acids. Germline V gene lookup returns CDR1 SGHTA and CDR2 FQGNSA. The V gene end was trimmed by 5 bases and the J gene end by 1 base; junction bases not matched to a gene: 4.